This T cell receptor (beta chain) was sequenced in a study of cytomegalovirus exposure and HLA in healthy donors. The CDR3 has 14 amino acids. Germline V CDR1 and CDR2: MNHNS, SASEGT. Trimming took 1 base from V and 0 from J, leaving 4 bases between them. As regards this clone: What it recognizes is unknown.

Primers for the PCR totalled 60 Vbeta and 13 Jbeta. Libraries were prepared by immunoSEQ multiplex PCR; TCRdb keeps only in-frame clonotypes and omits some of them. The data contain over 80,000 clones, almost 80% of them singletons. Study-level results: In vitro data verified a few CMV-associated chains as specific for CMV antigens. Within an earlier analysis, most TCR beta V segments proved productive either about 90% or about 30% of the time. Researchers counted roughly 150 TCR beta chains as cytomegalovirus-associated.

This clonotype was obtained from a female donor in good health and CMV-seronegative. The V call is TRBV6-1, the J call TRBJ2-1; D gene ambiguous. Sample: PBMCs. CDR3 in DNA: TGTGCCAGCAGTGAAGGGAGCTCCTACAATGAGCAGTTCTTC. Residues: CASSEGSSYNEQFF.